The rows below give T cell receptor beta chains drawn from one sample of a study of shared clonotypes between healthy human individuals. Only in-frame clones appear in the TCRdb table, and some are missing; sequencing was by immunoSEQ multiplex PCR. The data contain some 300,000 clones, 73% of them seen just once; the ten biggest clones take up over 9.5%. Input material: memory CD4+ T cells sorted from blood. These receptors originate from a man in his thirties or forties in good health. The CDR3 runs from the conserved cysteine through the conserved F or W. The D gene is left open where the match is weak. A row's size may be missing; if present it is once, few, many or a size class.

TRBV18	.	.	TRBJ2-5	CASSPGREETQYF	TGTGCCAGCTCACCGGGACGAGAGGAGACCCAGTACTTC
TRBV4-3	.	.	TRBJ1-2	CASSQDHGTPNYGYTF	TGCGCCAGCAGCCAAGATCACGGCACACCTAACTATGGCTACACCTTC
TRBV6-1	.	.	TRBJ1-1	CASSEHRAGNTEAFF	TGTGCCAGCAGTGAACACAGGGCTGGGAACACTGAAGCTTTCTTT
TRBV19	TRBD2	.	TRBJ2-1	CASLGLAYNEQFF	TGTGCCAGTCTGGGACTAGCGTACAATGAGCAGTTCTTC
TRBV5-1	.	.	TRBJ2-7	CASSQAGTRSYEQYF	TGCGCCAGCAGCCAGGCCGGGACAAGGTCCTACGAGCAGTACTTC
TRBV30	TRBD1	.	TRBJ1-1	CAWSGGDRGFAEAFF	TGTGCCTGGAGTGGCGGGGACAGGGGGTTTGCTGAAGCTTTCTTT
TRBV5-1	TRBD1	.	TRBJ2-3	CASSLRTGEADTQYF	TGCGCCAGCAGCTTGAGGACAGGGGAGGCAGATACGCAGTATTTT
TRBV5-4	TRBD2	.	TRBJ2-1	CASSSKTSGRAHNEQFF	TGTGCCAGCAGCTCCAAGACTAGCGGGAGGGCCCACAATGAGCAGTTCTTC
TRBV18	.	.	TRBJ1-1	CASSPPGIGGDTEAFF	TGTGCCAGCTCACCACCCGGCATCGGGGGAGACACTGAAGCTTTCTTT
TRBV4-1	.	.	TRBJ2-5	CASSVEGRSGETQYF	TGCGCCAGCAGCGTTGAGGGTCGGTCGGGAGAGACCCAGTACTTC
TRBV30	TRBD1	.	TRBJ1-5	CAWSQGVQPQHF	TGTGCCTGGAGTCAGGGGGTCCAGCCCCAGCATTTT
TRBV29-1	TRBD1	.	TRBJ2-7	CSVEDYGTAYEQYF	TGCAGCGTTGAAGACTATGGGACAGCCTACGAGCAGTACTTC
TRBV6-1	.	once	TRBJ2-7	CASRRPGWEQYF	TGTGCCAGCAGGCGCCCGGGGTGGGAGCAGTACTTC
TRBV7-2	.	.	TRBJ2-7	CASSLRPEYEQYF	TGTGCCAGCAGCTTACGGCCAGAGTACGAGCAGTACTTC
TRBV7-7	TRBD1	.	TRBJ2-1	CASSLVQGGNEQFF	TGTGCCAGCAGCTTAGTACAGGGGGGAAATGAGCAGTTCTTC
TRBV9	TRBD2	.	TRBJ2-5	CASSVGGGREETQYF	TGTGCCAGCAGCGTAGGGGGCGGGAGAGAGGAGACCCAGTACTTC
TRBV2	.	.	TRBJ1-3	CASSDRGAGNTIYF	TGTGCCAGCAGTGATCGGGGGGCTGGAAACACCATATATTTT
TRBV6-1	TRBD2	once	TRBJ2-3	CASSGSSGGVDTQYF	TGTGCCAGCAGTGGGTCCTCGGGGGGTGTAGATACGCAGTATTTT
TRBV6-5	.	.	TRBJ2-3	CASMADTDTQYF	TGTGCCAGCATGGCTGACACAGATACGCAGTATTTT
TRBV5-6	TRBD2	few	TRBJ2-3	CASSSTSGSVGDTQYF	TGTGCCAGCAGCTCGACTAGCGGGAGTGTTGGCGATACGCAGTATTTT
TRBV6-1	.	.	TRBJ2-5	CASSKVAAGETQYF	TGTGCCAGCAGTAAGGTAGCGGCAGGGGAGACCCAGTACTTC
TRBV27	TRBD2	.	TRBJ2-7	CASSRLAGTYEQYF	TGTGCCAGCAGCCGACTAGCGGGAACCTACGAGCAGTACTTC
TRBV6-1	.	.	TRBJ1-2	CASSPLRQTGYTF	TGTGCCAGCAGCCCCCTCCGGCAGACTGGCTACACCTTC
TRBV6-4	.	.	TRBJ2-7	CASSDSKEVSYEQYF	TGTGCCAGCAGTGACTCCAAGGAGGTCTCCTACGAGCAGTACTTC
TRBV6-5	TRBD2	once	TRBJ2-7	CASQAGGPYEQYF	TGTGCCAGCCAAGCGGGAGGGCCCTACGAGCAGTACTTC
TRBV28	.	.	TRBJ1-5	CASSHGGNGNQPQHF	TGTGCCAGCAGCCACGGGGGGAACGGGAATCAGCCCCAGCATTTT
TRBV7-8	.	many	TRBJ2-3	CASSLKRAADTQYF	TGTGCCAGCAGCTTAAAAAGGGCTGCAGATACGCAGTATTTT
TRBV9	.	.	TRBJ2-2	CASSAQGNGELFF	TGTGCCAGCAGCGCACAGGGAAATGGGGAGCTGTTTTTT
TRBV11-2	TRBD2	few	TRBJ2-3	CASSPRGRLAGGTDTQYF	TGTGCCAGCAGCCCCAGGGGGCGACTAGCGGGGGGCACAGATACGCAGTATTTT
TRBV18	TRBD1	once	TRBJ2-3	CASSPMVQGAGRTDTQYF	TGTGCCAGCTCACCGATGGTTCAGGGGGCTGGTCGGACAGATACGCAGTATTTT
TRBV10-3	.	.	TRBJ2-1	CAISESLAKEFF	TGTGCCATCAGTGAGTCGCTTGCCAAGGAGTTCTTC
TRBV5-4	.	few	TRBJ1-2	CASSLDRTSNYGYTF	TGTGCCAGCAGCCTTGACAGGACTTCCAACTATGGCTACACCTTC
TRBV7-9	.	.	TRBJ2-7	CASSLELLAYEQYF	TGTGCCAGCAGCTTAGAACTATTGGCCTACGAGCAGTACTTC
TRBV11-3	.	once	TRBJ2-7	CASSLESHEQYF	TGTGCCAGCAGCTTAGAATCCCACGAGCAGTACTTC
TRBV4-2	.	.	TRBJ2-7	CASSQERQSYEQYF	TGTGCCAGCAGCCAAGAAAGGCAGTCCTACGAGCAGTACTTC
TRBV19	.	once	TRBJ1-1	CASRAWAALTEAFF	TGTGCCAGTAGAGCCTGGGCTGCACTCACTGAAGCTTTCTTT
TRBV7-8	.	.	TRBJ2-7	CASSLRRSDEQYF	TGTGCCAGCAGCTTGCGAAGGTCTGACGAGCAGTACTTC